The TCR beta chain described here comes from a study of T cells after yellow fever vaccination. Notes on the study in general: Only a minor proportion of clonotypes was detected across both CD4 and CD8 compartments.

This clonotype has a count of ten or more. Its cognate antigen is unknown. The CDR3 runs to 13 residues. The V and J ends lost 6 bases and 4 bases respectively, with 12 bases between them. Germline V gene sequence: CDR1 MNHEY, CDR2 SVGEGT. TCRdb analysed the 5' RACE reads with MiXCR anew, one entry per CDR3 protein. The data hold roughly 120,000 distinct CDR3 sequences, with about 7.8% observed a single time. Specimen: CD4+ T cells sorted from PBMCs, collected roughly 45 days after the first yellow fever vaccination. The origin of this receptor is a man aged 18 to 29 who received the YFV17D yellow fever vaccine. This sequence joins TRBV6-2 or TRBV6-3 and TRBJ1-1; tentative D call: TRBD1 (6 bases). CDR3 bases: TGTGCCAGCAGCCTACAGGGCCCCACTGAAGCTTTCTTT. Translating gives CASSLQGPTEAFF.